One T cell receptor (beta chain) is described in this entry. The data belong to a study of monozygotic twins with cystic fibrosis. TCRdb's copy holds only in-frame clones and misses some; the assay was immunoSEQ multiplex PCR. The table lists roughly 30,000 clones, roughly 90% of them singletons. This CDR3 has 13 amino acids. CDR1 and CDR2 (germline): SGHTA, FQGNSA. Trimming removed 5 bases from V and 7 bases from J; junction bases left unmatched: 4. Source material: blood. The chain recombines TRBV7-2 with TRBJ1-2; TRBD1 matches at 10 bases. The sequence came from a girl aged 2-15 years with cystic fibrosis. DNA for the CDR3: TGTGCCAGCAGCGCGGGGACAGGGGCTGGCTACACCTTC. Its translation: CASSAGTGAGYTF.